This T cell receptor beta chain was found in a study of blood T cell repertoires in COVID-19. Across the whole study: Sample material is recorded as cDNA or gDNA derived from T cells, B-cell-depleted T cells, or PBMCs.

The sample holds one count of this clone. V dropped 5 bases and J dropped 4; count of bases not matched to a gene: 13. The CDR3 totals 16 residues. Germline values: CDR1 MDHEN, CDR2 SYDVKM. Some clones are missing from TCRdb's copy, which holds only in-frame ones; the method was immunoSEQ multiplex PCR. The data hold about 210,000 clones, with around 90% observed a single time. This chain connects TRBV28 to TRBJ2-7; 8 nucleotides align to TRBD1. Sequencing was performed on peripheral blood. The receptor was derived from a man in his thirties or forties with acute or convalescent COVID-19. CDR3 sequence reads: CASSTPPPGQAYEQYF. CDR3 nucleotides: TGTGCCAGCAGTACCCCCCCACCGGGACAGGCGTACGAGCAGTACTTC.